This TCR beta chain was obtained from a study of T cells in Graves' hyperthyroidism and ophthalmopathy. From RNA transcripts, TCR beta CDR3 regions were amplified. HTBI primers were employed in a first-round RT-PCR of the TCR CDR3. One entry per CDR3 protein results from TCRdb running MiXCR on the multiplex PCR reads. The data show about 350,000 distinct CDR3 sequences, about a sixth seen once. This clonotype appeared many times. The receptor was derived from a woman between 40 and 50 years old with Graves' ophthalmopathy. The specimen was blood.

The CDR3 bases are TGTGCCAGCAGCTCACAAGCCCTAGCGACATCTCCCTACGAGCAGTACTTC. Amino acid sequence: CASSSQALATSPYEQYF. The chain combines TRBV13 with TRBJ2-7; D is perhaps TRBD2 (6 bases). The CDR3 covers 17 residues. CDR1 is PRHDT and CDR2 is FYEKMQ in the germline V gene (reference sequence). Trimming shortened V by 4 bases and J by 2 bases, and 21 bases separated the two germline ends.